The 15 T cell receptor beta chains listed next were all sequenced from one sample in a study of T cell responses to AZD1222 COVID-19 vaccine. Method: immunoSEQ multiplex PCR; TCRdb's copy keeps in-frame clones and lacks some. The table has under 70,000 clones, more than 70% seen once. Here the sequenced sample was peripheral blood, taken on day 0 of AZD1222 vaccination. The receptors shown here come from an adult in good health.

V gene TRBV9 combines with J gene TRBJ1-2; D is undetermined. V lost 0 bases and J lost 4, with 10 bases in between. Germline CDR1 reads SGDLS; CDR2 reads YYNGEE. This CDR3 has 14 residues. The CDR3 spells CASSVDDGFYGYTF. The CDR3, as DNA: TGTGCCAGCAGCGTAGATGATGGTTTCTATGGCTACACCTTC.

V usage is TRBV6-5 and J usage is TRBJ1-2; the D gene is possibly TRBD1 (6 bases). This CDR3 contains 15 residues. The V gene's germline CDR1 is MNHEY and CDR2 SVGAGI. Trimming shortened V by 0 bases and J by 5 bases, and 13 bases separated the two germline ends. CDR3 sequence reads: CASSYSGGGGYGYTF. CDR3 DNA: TGTGCCAGCAGTTACTCAGGCGGGGGCGGTTATGGCTACACCTTC.

The chain joins TRBV5-8 to TRBJ2-5; weak D call: TRBD1 (7 bases). The CDR3 is 13 amino acids. Germline-derived CDR1 and CDR2 are SGHTS and YDEGEE. V dropped 6 bases and J dropped 1 base, with 10 bases sitting between them. The CDR3 protein is CASTQGGQETQYF. The CDR3 DNA reads TGTGCCAGCACCCAGGGGGGCCAAGAGACCCAGTACTTC.

This rearrangement joins TRBV27 to TRBJ1-2, with a weak D call TRBD1 (5 bases). The length of the CDR3 is 14 residues. V was trimmed by 1 base and J by 6 bases, leaving 12 bases between them. Germline V gene data show CDR1 as MNHEY and CDR2 as SMNVEV (reference sequence). CDR3 in amino acids: CASSLLARGDGYTF. The CDR3 bases are TGTGCCAGCAGTTTATTAGCTCGAGGGGATGGCTACACCTTC.

The chain carries TRBV19 and TRBJ1-1; unclear D gene. The V end was cut by 3 bases, the J end by 0 bases, with 5 bases between. This CDR3 has 13 amino acids. The germline V gene encodes CDR1 LNHDA and CDR2 SQIVND (reference sequence). This chain's CDR3 is CASSMGMNTEAFF. CDR3 nucleotide sequence: TGTGCCAGTAGTATGGGCATGAACACTGAAGCTTTCTTT.

The chain employs TRBV18 and TRBJ2-2, with 7 bases lining up with TRBD2. CDR1 KGHSH and CDR2 LQKENI come from the germline V gene. CDR3 length: 17 amino acids. V lost 6 bases, J lost 0 bases, and 10 bases stayed unmatched. The CDR3 reads CASSPGGGPANTGELFF. The CDR3 nucleotides read TGTGCCAGCTCTCCGGGAGGTGGCCCGGCGAACACCGGGGAGCTGTTTTTT.

This chain joins TRBV6-5 and TRBJ2-5; 9 bases fit TRBD1. This CDR3 has 15 amino acids. The germline CDR1 and CDR2 sequences are MNHEY and SVGAGI. Trimming removed 2 bases from V and 3 bases from J; junction bases left unmatched: 4. The CDR3 bases are TGTGCCAGCAGTTACCCGGGGACAGGGAAAGAGACCCAGTACTTC. It specifies CASSYPGTGKETQYF.

The chain recombines TRBV5-1 with TRBJ2-2, with D unclear. Germline V gene lookup returns CDR1 SGHRS and CDR2 YFSETQ. V shed 0 bases and J shed 3 bases, with 6 bases lying between them. The CDR3 runs to 14 residues. CDR3 sequence (DNA): TGCGCCAGCAGCTTGGCCGGCGACACCGGGGAGCTGTTTTTT. Its protein product is CASSLAGDTGELFF. The full variable domain, rest sourced from reference TRBV5-1 and TRBJ2-2, is KAGVTQTPRYLIKTRGQQVTLSCSPISGHRSVSWYQQTPGQGLQFLFEYFSETQRNKGNFPGRFSGRQFSNSRSEMNVSTLELGDSALYLCASSLAGDTGELFFGEGSRLTVL.

The chain recombines TRBV6-5 with TRBJ1-4, with D unclear. CDR1 and CDR2 from the germline V gene are MNHEY and SVGAGI. This CDR3 region has 14 residues. Trimming took off 2 bases at V and 7 bases at J, with 11 bases between the two ends. The CDR3 is CASSYGAASEKLFF. CDR3 nucleotides: TGTGCCAGCAGTTACGGAGCGGCTAGTGAAAAACTGTTTTTT.

This chain links TRBV27 with TRBJ1-2; possibly TRBD1 for D (5 bases). This CDR3 spans 18 amino acids. Germline V gene lookup returns CDR1 MNHEY and CDR2 SMNVEV (reference sequence). The ends were cut back, 0 bases at V and 3 bases at J, with 20 bases in the middle. The CDR3 nucleotides read TGTGCCAGCAGTTTATCGTATCGGACCCTAGGACACCACTATGGCTACACCTTC. This codes for CASSLSYRTLGHHYGYTF.

This clone has just one count. The rearrangement uses TRBV7-3 and TRBJ2-2; no reliable D call. Germline V gene sequence: CDR1 SGHTA, CDR2 FQGTGA. V was pared by 4 bases and J by 4 bases, with 13 bases between. CDR3 length equals 15 residues. CDR3 bases: TGTGCCAGCAGCTCCCGGGCCCAAGGCACCGGGGAGCTGTTTTTT. Residues: CASSSRAQGTGELFF. The full variable domain, its missing parts supplied by reference TRBV7-3 and TRBJ2-2, is GAGVSQTPSNKVTEKGKYVELRCDPISGHTALYWYRQSLGQGPEFLIYFQGTGAADDSGLPNDRFFAVRPEGSVSTLKIQRTERGDSAVYLCASSSRAQGTGELFFGEGSRLTVL.

This rearrangement joins TRBV5-1 to TRBJ1-1, with D uncertain. The CDR3 is made up of 15 amino acids. The germline gives CDR1 SGHRS, CDR2 YFSETQ. V lost 1 base, J lost 3 bases, and 13 bases lay in between. The CDR3 loop is CASSLKGGLDTEAFF. The CDR3 DNA follows: TGCGCCAGCAGCTTGAAGGGAGGGTTGGACACTGAAGCTTTCTTT.

The chain is built from TRBV10-3 and TRBJ1-2; 10 positions match TRBD1. CDR3 size: 15 residues. Trimming at V came to 4 bases and at J to 7 bases, leaving 9 bases not matched to a gene. The germline gives CDR1 ENHRY, CDR2 SYGVKD. CDR3 sequence reads: CAISGPGQGFVGYTF. The CDR3 DNA sequence: TGTGCCATCAGTGGGCCGGGACAGGGGTTTGTTGGCTACACCTTC.

The chain couples TRBV3-1 (or the pseudogene TRBV3-2) to TRBJ1-6, with TRBD1 as a possible D gene (5 bases). The V end was cut by 1 base, the J end by 7 bases, with 23 bases between. This CDR3 has 19 amino acids. Germline CDR1 and CDR2: LGHDT and YNNKEL (reference sequence). The CDR3 loop reads CASSQGFRGDPIANSPLHF. CDR3 coding DNA: TGTGCCAGCAGCCAAGGTTTTCGGGGCGATCCAATCGCCAATTCACCCCTCCACTTT.

The rearrangement links TRBV5-8 to TRBJ1-5; the D gene is possibly TRBD1 (6 bases). Germline CDR1 is SGHTS and CDR2 is YDEGEE. The CDR3 runs 16 residues. The V gene lost 4 bases and the J gene lost 2 bases, with 16 bases spanning the gap. The CDR3 here is CASSTGTTAGNQPQHF. DNA of the CDR3: TGTGCCAGCAGCACCGGGACAACCGCGGGCAATCAGCCCCAGCATTTT.